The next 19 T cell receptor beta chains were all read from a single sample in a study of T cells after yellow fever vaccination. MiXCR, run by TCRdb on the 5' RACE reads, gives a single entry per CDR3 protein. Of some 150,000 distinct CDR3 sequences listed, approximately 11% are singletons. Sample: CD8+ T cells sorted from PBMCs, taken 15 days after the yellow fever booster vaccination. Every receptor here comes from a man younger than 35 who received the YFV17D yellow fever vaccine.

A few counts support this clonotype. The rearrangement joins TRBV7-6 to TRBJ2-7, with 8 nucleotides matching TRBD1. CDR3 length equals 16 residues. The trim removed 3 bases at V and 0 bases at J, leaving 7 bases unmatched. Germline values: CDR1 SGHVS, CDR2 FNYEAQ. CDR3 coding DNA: TGTGCCAGCAGCTTTGTTCCGGACAGGGCCTCCTACGAGCAGTACTTC. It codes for CASSFVPDRASYEQYF.

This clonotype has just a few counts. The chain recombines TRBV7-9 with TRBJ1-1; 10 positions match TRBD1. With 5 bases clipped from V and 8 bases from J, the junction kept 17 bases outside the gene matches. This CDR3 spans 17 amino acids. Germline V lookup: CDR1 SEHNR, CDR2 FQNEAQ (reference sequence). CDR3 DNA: TGTGCCAGCAGCAACAGACAGGGGGCAAGCGATGTTGGGGAAGCTTTCTTT. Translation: CASSNRQGASDVGEAFF.

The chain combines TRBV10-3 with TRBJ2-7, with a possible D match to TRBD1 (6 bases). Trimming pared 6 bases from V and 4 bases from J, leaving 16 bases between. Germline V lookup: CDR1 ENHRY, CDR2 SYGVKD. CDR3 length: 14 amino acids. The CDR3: CAISLGTRSYEQYF. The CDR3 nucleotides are TGTGCCATCAGCCTCGGGACACGGAGTTACGAGCAGTACTTC.

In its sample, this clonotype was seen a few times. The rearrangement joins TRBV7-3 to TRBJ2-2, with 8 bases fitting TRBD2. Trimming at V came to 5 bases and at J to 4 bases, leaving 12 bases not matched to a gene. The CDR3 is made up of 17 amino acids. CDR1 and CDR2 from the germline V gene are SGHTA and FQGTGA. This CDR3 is CASSPPGTSGATGELFF. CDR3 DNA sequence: TGTGCCAGCAGCCCCCCGGGCACTAGCGGAGCCACCGGGGAGCTGTTTTTT.

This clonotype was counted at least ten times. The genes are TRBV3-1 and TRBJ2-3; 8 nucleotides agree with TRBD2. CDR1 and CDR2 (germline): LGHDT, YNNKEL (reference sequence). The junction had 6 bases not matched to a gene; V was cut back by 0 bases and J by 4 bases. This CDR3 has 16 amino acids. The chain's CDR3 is CASSQDTGTRSDTQYF. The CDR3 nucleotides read TGTGCCAGCAGCCAAGATACCGGGACTAGGTCAGATACGCAGTATTTT.

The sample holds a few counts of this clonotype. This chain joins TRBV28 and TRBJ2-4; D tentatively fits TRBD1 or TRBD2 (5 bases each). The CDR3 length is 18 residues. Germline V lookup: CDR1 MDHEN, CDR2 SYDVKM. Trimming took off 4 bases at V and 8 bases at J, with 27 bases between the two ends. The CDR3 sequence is CASSSSLAPGTLSYIQYF. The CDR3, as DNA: TGTGCCAGCAGTTCCAGCCTAGCCCCGGGGACCTTGTCCTACATTCAGTACTTC.

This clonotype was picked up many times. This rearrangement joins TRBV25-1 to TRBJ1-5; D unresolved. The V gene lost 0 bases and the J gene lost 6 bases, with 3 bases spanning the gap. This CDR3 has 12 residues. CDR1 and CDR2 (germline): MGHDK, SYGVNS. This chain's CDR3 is CASSEYGQPQHF. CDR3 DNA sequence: TGTGCCAGCAGTGAATACGGTCAGCCCCAGCATTTT.

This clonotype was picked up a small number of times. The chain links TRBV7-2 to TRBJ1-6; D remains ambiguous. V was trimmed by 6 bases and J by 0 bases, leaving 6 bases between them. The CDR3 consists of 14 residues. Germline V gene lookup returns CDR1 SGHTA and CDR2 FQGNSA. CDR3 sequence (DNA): TGTGCCAGCAGGACGGACTCCTATAATTCACCCCTCCACTTT. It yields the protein CASRTDSYNSPLHF.

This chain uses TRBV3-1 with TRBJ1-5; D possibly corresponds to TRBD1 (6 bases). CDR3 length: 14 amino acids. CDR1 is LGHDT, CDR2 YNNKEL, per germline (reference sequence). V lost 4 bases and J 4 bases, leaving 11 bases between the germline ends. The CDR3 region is CASSRGGLNQPQHF. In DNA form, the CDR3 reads TGTGCCAGCAGCCGCGGGGGCCTTAATCAGCCCCAGCATTTT.

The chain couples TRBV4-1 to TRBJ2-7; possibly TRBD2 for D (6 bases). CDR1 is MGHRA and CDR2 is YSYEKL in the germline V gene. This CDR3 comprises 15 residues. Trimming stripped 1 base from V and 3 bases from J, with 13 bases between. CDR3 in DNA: TGCGCCAGCAGCCAAGGCGCGGGACTCGACTACGAGCAGTACTTC. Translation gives CASSQGAGLDYEQYF.

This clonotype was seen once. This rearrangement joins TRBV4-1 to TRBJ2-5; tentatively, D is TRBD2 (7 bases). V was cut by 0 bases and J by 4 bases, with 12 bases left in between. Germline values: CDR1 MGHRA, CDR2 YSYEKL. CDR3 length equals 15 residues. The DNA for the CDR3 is TGCGCCAGCAGCCAAGATCGGGGGGCTACAGAGACCCAGTACTTC. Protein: CASSQDRGATETQYF.

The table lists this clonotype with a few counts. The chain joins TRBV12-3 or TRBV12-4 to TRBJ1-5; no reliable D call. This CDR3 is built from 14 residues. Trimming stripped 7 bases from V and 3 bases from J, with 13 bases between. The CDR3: CASTPGRDNQPQHF. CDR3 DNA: TGTGCCAGCACCCCCGGGCGAGACAATCAGCCCCAGCATTTT.

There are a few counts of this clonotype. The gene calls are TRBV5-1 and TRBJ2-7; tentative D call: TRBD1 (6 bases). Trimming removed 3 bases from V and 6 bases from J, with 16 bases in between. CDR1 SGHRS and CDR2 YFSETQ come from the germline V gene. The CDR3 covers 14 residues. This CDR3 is CASSSDAQGFEQYF. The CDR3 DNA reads TGCGCCAGCAGCTCGGACGCCCAGGGGTTCGAGCAGTACTTC. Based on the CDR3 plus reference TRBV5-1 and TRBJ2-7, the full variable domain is KAGVTQTPRYLIKTRGQQVTLSCSPISGHRSVSWYQQTPGQGLQFLFEYFSETQRNKGNFPGRFSGRQFSNSRSEMNVSTLELGDSALYLCASSSDAQGFEQYFGPGTRLTVT.

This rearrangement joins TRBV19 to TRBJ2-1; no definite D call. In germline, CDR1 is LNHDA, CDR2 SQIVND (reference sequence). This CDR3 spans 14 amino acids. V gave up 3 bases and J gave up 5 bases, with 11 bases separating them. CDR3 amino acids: CASSMRSAHNEQFF. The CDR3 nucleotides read TGTGCCAGTAGTATGAGGTCAGCGCACAATGAGCAGTTCTTC.

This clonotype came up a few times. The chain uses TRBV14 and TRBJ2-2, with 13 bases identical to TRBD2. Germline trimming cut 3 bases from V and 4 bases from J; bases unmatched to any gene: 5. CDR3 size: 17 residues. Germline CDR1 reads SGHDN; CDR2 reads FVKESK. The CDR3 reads CASSHTRTSGGTGELFF. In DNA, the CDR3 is TGTGCCAGCAGCCACACGAGGACTAGCGGGGGCACCGGGGAGCTGTTTTTT.

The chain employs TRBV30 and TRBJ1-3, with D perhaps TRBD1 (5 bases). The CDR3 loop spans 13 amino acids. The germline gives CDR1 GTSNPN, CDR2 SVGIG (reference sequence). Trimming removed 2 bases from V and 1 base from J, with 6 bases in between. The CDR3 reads CAWSWGSGNTIYF. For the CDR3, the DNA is TGTGCCTGGAGTTGGGGGTCTGGAAACACCATATATTTT. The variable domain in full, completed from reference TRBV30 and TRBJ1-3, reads SQTIHQWPATLVQPVGSPLSLECTVEGTSNPNLYWYRQAAGRGLQLLFYSVGIGQISSEVPQNLSASRPQDRQFILSSKKLLLSDSGFYLCAWSWGSGNTIYFGEGSWLTVV.

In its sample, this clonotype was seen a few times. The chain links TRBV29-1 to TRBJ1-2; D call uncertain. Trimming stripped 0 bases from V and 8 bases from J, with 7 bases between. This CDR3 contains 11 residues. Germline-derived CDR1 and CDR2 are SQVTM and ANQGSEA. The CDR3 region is CSVEDAGGYTF. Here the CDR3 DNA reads TGCAGCGTTGAAGATGCGGGGGGCTACACCTTC.

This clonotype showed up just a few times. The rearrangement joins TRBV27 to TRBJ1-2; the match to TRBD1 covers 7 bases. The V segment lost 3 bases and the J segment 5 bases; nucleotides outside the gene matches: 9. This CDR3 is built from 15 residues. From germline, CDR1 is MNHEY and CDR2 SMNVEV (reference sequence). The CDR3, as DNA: TGTGCCAGCAGTTTCCGATCGACAGGGATTTATGGCTACACCTTC. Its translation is CASSFRSTGIYGYTF.

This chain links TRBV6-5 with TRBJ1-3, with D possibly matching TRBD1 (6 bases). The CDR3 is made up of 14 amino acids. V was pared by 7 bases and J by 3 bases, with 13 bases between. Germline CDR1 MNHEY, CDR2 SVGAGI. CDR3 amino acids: CASTPGVSGNTIYF. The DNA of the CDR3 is TGTGCCAGCACTCCAGGGGTCAGTGGAAACACCATATATTTT.